These 14 T cell receptor beta chains share one sample of origin, sequenced in a study of T-cell memory formation after mild COVID-19. A single record per CDR3 protein comes from TCRdb applying MiXCR to the 5' RACE reads. The repertoire holds approximately 390,000 distinct CDR3 sequences, with roughly 15% as singletons. Material for sequencing was PBMCs or a T cell subset sorted from them (not recorded which). The source of these receptors is a man aged 18 to 29 who had mild COVID-19 (a few samples of this study predate the infection). Cell type and time point are not known.

The chain links TRBV7-6 to TRBJ1-3; 7 bases line up with TRBD1. This CDR3 has 16 amino acids. The germline V gene has CDR1 SGHVS and CDR2 FNYEAQ. V was clipped by 4 bases and J by 1 base; unmatched bases: 7. The DNA for the CDR3 is TGTGCCAGCAGCTCGCAGGGGACAGCTTCTGGAAACACCATATATTTT. Protein sequence: CASSSQGTASGNTIYF.

This clonotype was picked up a small number of times. This chain joins TRBV6-6 and TRBJ1-4, with a weak D call TRBD1 (5 bases). V gave up 10 bases and J gave up 6 bases, with 18 bases separating them. Per the germline V gene, CDR1 is MNHNY and CDR2 is SVGAGI (reference sequence). The CDR3 is 14 residues long. CDR3 loop: CATQTGGLDEKLFF. In DNA form, the CDR3 reads TGTGCCACTCAAACGGGGGGTTTGGATGAAAAACTGTTTTTT.

The chain couples TRBV5-4 to TRBJ2-5, with 12 bases aligning to TRBD1. Germline CDR1 is SGHNT and CDR2 is YYREEE (reference sequence). The ends lost 4 bases at V and 5 bases at J; junction bases unmatched: 9. The CDR3 has 16 residues. The CDR3 DNA is TGTGCCAGCAGCCGGGACAGGGGGCCCAGGCAGGAGACCCAGTACTTC. Protein sequence: CASSRDRGPRQETQYF.

This clonotype showed up just a few times. The chain couples TRBV4-1 to TRBJ1-1, with D uncertain. V lost 1 base and J lost 0, with 3 bases in between. Germline CDR1 reads MGHRA; CDR2 reads YSYEKL. The CDR3 totals 13 residues. The CDR3 loop is CASSQVVNTEAFF. CDR3 in DNA: TGCGCCAGCAGCCAAGTGGTGAACACTGAAGCTTTCTTT.

This chain uses TRBV4-3 with TRBJ2-5, with D perhaps given as TRBD1 or TRBD2 (5 bases each). V lost 1 base, J lost 5 bases, and 11 bases lay in between. Germline lookup yields CDR1 LGHNA and CDR2 YSLEER. This CDR3 spans 14 amino acids. The CDR3 DNA is TGCGCCAGCAGCCAAGTGGGGGAGCGGGAGACCCAGTACTTC. Protein: CASSQVGERETQYF.

This chain links TRBV6-1 with TRBJ2-3; D ambiguous. CDR1 MNHNS and CDR2 SASEGT come from the germline V gene. This CDR3 has 16 amino acids. V was cut by 3 bases and J by 3 bases, with 16 bases left in between. CDR3 coding DNA: TGTGCCAGCAGTGATCTCATCGGGTTCGGTACAGATACGCAGTATTTT. It yields the protein CASSDLIGFGTDTQYF.

The chain carries TRBV20-1 and TRBJ2-3, with TRBD1 as a possible D gene (6 bases). Germline-derived CDR1 and CDR2 are DFQATT and SNEGSKA (reference sequence). Trimming removed 6 bases from V and 1 base from J, with 20 bases in between. This CDR3 comprises 16 residues. CDR3 residues: CSARTHRDLRTDTQYF. DNA of the CDR3: TGCAGTGCGAGAACGCACAGGGACCTACGCACAGATACGCAGTATTTT.

V gene TRBV18 combines with J gene TRBJ2-4, with D possibly matching TRBD2 (5 bases). The CDR3 contains 17 residues. Germline CDR1 KGHSH, CDR2 LQKENI. The germline V and J ends were trimmed by 0 bases and 0 bases, with 12 bases remaining between them. For the CDR3, the DNA is TGTGCCAGCTCACCACCGAACGGACTTATAGCCAAAAACATTCAGTACTTC. Its protein product is CASSPPNGLIAKNIQYF. The full variable domain, in which reference TRBV18 and TRBJ2-4 provide the parts outside the CDR3, is NAGVMQNPRHLVRRRGQEARLRCSPMKGHSHVYWYRQLPEEGLKFMVYLQKENIIDESGMPKERFSAEFPKEGPSILRIQQVVRGDSAAYFCASSPPNGLIAKNIQYFGAGTRLSVL.

Judged by abundance, this clonotype is medium-sized. The V call is TRBV6-5, the J call TRBJ2-5; 15 nucleotides agree with TRBD2. The V and J ends lost 0 bases and 4 bases, in that order; junction bases with no gene match: 0. This CDR3 has 16 amino acids. CDR1 and CDR2 (germline): MNHEY, SVGAGI. The CDR3 loop is CASSYSGLAGGETQYF. DNA of the CDR3: TGTGCCAGCAGTTACTCGGGACTAGCGGGGGGAGAGACCCAGTACTTC.

The sample holds a few counts of this clonotype. This sequence joins TRBV4-3 and TRBJ1-5; 8 bases align to TRBD1. The CDR3 covers 18 residues. The trim removed 4 bases at V and 5 bases at J, leaving 16 bases unmatched. From germline, CDR1 is LGHNA and CDR2 YSLEER. This CDR3 reads CASSRSQFRDRTYQPQHF. The CDR3 DNA sequence: TGCGCCAGCAGCCGGTCTCAGTTCAGGGACAGGACATATCAGCCCCAGCATTTT.

This rearrangement joins TRBV24-1 to TRBJ2-4, with 10 nucleotides matching TRBD1. Looked up from germline, CDR1 is KGHDR and CDR2 is SFDVKD. The CDR3 is 21 amino acids. The V segment lost 0 bases and the J segment 0 bases; nucleotides outside the gene matches: 13. Here the CDR3 reads CATSDLPSGRGQGLAKNIQYF. The CDR3 coding sequence is TGTGCCACCAGTGATTTGCCCTCGGGCCGGGGACAGGGGTTAGCCAAAAACATTCAGTACTTC.

This clonotype was seen more than once but under ten times. This chain joins TRBV9 and TRBJ1-6; 7 positions agree with TRBD1. V lost 2 bases and J lost 8; bases outside the gene matches: 13. Germline loops: CDR1 SGDLS, CDR2 YYNGEE. The CDR3 length is 17 residues. As DNA, the CDR3 is TGTGCCAGCAGCGTTTTTCTCCAGGGGGACGTGGATTCACCCCTCCACTTT. Translation gives CASSVFLQGDVDSPLHF.

This clonotype was seen only a few times. This chain joins TRBV27 and TRBJ1-3, with unresolved D. The CDR3 has 14 residues. V gave up 0 bases and J gave up 4 bases, with 7 bases separating them. Looked up from germline, CDR1 is MNHEY and CDR2 is SMNVEV (reference sequence). The chain's CDR3 is CASSLSSPGNTIYF. The CDR3 nucleotides are TGTGCCAGCAGTTTATCGTCACCAGGAAACACCATATATTTT.

The genes are TRBV28 and TRBJ1-1, with no clear D. The CDR3 consists of 16 residues. Trimming cost V 3 bases and J 1 base, with 15 bases left between them. CDR1 and CDR2 (germline): MDHEN, SYDVKM. The CDR3 loop is CASSFSTMGRNTEAFF. CDR3 in DNA: TGTGCCAGCAGTTTTTCGACCATGGGAAGGAACACTGAAGCTTTCTTT.